The 21 T cell receptor beta chains below were found in one sample sequenced in a study of T cells in women clearing cervical HPV infection. Sequencing used immunoSEQ multiplex PCR; TCRdb keeps in-frame clones, though not all of them. The specimen's table records 27,000 or so clones. Sequencing input: blood buffy coat. The receptors come from a woman aged 18-70 years with a cervical HPV16 infection that either progressed to CIN3+ or cleared (not recorded which).

Concerning this clone itself: The CDR3 goes on 3 residues after the read ends, and that part is filled in from the germline J gene. The rearrangement links TRBV13 to TRBJ2-4; D is perhaps TRBD2 (6 bases). The V and J ends lost 11 bases and 2 bases respectively, with 16 bases between them. Germline V gene data show CDR1 as PRHDT and CDR2 as FYEKMQ (reference sequence). This CDR3 is built from 14 residues. The covered CDR3 bases are TGTGCCTCTCATCGACGGGGGACCAAAAACATT. Protein product: CASHRRGTKNI. The entire CDR3 protein is CASHRRGTKNIQYF.

Note on this clone: With the read ending 3 residues before the CDR3 end, the germline J gene is used to fill in that end. The chain uses TRBV6-2 or TRBV6-3 and TRBJ1-1, with D possibly matching TRBD1 (5 bases). Germline assignment: CDR1 MNHEY and CDR2 SVGEGT. With 2 bases removed from V and 5 bases from J, the gap between germline ends came to 15 bases. The CDR3 covers 15 residues. CDR3 bases read: TGTGCCAGCAGTTACACTTACAAGGGGCAAACTGAA. This codes for CASSYTYKGQTE. The entire CDR3 protein reads CASSYTYKGQTEAFF.

Comment on this clone: The CDR3 end lies 3 residues beyond the end of the read and is filled in from the germline J gene. The chain has TRBV18 and TRBJ2-2; TRBD1 agrees at 8 bases. The CDR3 has 15 residues. The germline V gene has CDR1 KGHSH and CDR2 LQKENI. CDR3 sequence: CASSPLGQGNEKLFF. The DNA read from the CDR3 is TGTGCCAGCTCACCTCTTGGACAGGGAAATGAAAAG.

Concerning this clone: The read finishes 3 residues shy of the CDR3 end, and the germline J gene is used to complete it. V and J are TRBV18 and TRBJ2-3; a possible D gene is TRBD2 (7 bases). From germline, CDR1 is KGHSH and CDR2 LQKENI. The CDR3 runs 15 residues. The CDR3 DNA, read in part, is TGTGCCAGCTCACCACACCAGGGGAGGGGAGAGACG. This sequence encodes CASSPHQGRGET. The full CDR3 sequence reads CASSPHQGRGETQYF.

Comments on this clone: The read finishes 3 residues shy of the CDR3 end, and the germline J gene is used to complete it. The V and J genes are TRBV18 and TRBJ2-3; TRBD1 might be the D (6 bases). Germline values: CDR1 KGHSH, CDR2 LQKENI. This CDR3 has 13 residues. CDR3 DNA, as far as it was read: TGTGCCAGCTCACCAGGGGGCAATCAGCCG. Its protein product is CASSPGGNQP. The CDR3 reads in full as CASSPGGNQPQYF.

With respect to this clone: From the germline J gene comes the end of the CDR3, since the read stops 3 residues before it. J is TRBJ2-4 and V is TRBV5-1, with 9 bases matching TRBD1. V lost 2 bases, J lost 1 base, and 22 bases stayed unmatched. There are 22 residues in the CDR3. The V gene's germline CDR1 is SGHRS and CDR2 YFSETQ. CDR3 loop: CASSLPPGEDRGNSGAKNIQYF. CDR3 DNA, as far as it was read: TGCGCCAGCAGCTTACCACCCGGGGAGGACAGGGGTAACTCGGGTGCCAAAAACATT.

Regarding this clone: The observed sequence ends 3 residues before the CDR3 terminus, with the missing tail filled in from the germline J gene. The rearrangement joins TRBV5-5 to TRBJ1-1; possibly TRBD1 for D (6 bases). There are 13 residues in the CDR3. V was clipped by 4 bases and J by 3 bases, with 10 bases between them. Germline V gene lookup returns CDR1 SGHKS and CDR2 YYEKEE (reference sequence). The sequenced CDR3 bases are TGTGCCAGCAGCAAGGGGGTTGACACTGAA. This sequence encodes CASSKGVDTE. From start to end, the CDR3 is CASSKGVDTEAFF.

Regarding this clone: The CDR3 end is not reached by the read, which stops 3 residues before it; the germline J gene fills it in. The genes are TRBV7-2 and TRBJ1-4; D perhaps matches TRBD1 (6 bases). The CDR3 totals 14 residues. From germline, CDR1 is SGHTA and CDR2 FQGNSA. V was cut by 5 bases and J by 4 bases, with 11 bases left in between. Partial CDR3 DNA: TGTGCCAGCAGCCCTACAGGGATTAATGAAAAA. Residues: CASSPTGINEK. The entire CDR3 reads CASSPTGINEKLFF.

Worth noting for this clone: The observed sequence ends 3 residues before the CDR3 terminus, with the missing tail filled in from the germline J gene. The chain employs TRBV7-3 and TRBJ2-1; 11 bases are shared with TRBD2. Germline lookup yields CDR1 SGHTA and CDR2 FQGTGA. The CDR3 sequence is 15 residues long. V lost 2 bases and J lost 8; bases outside the gene matches: 5. Incomplete CDR3 DNA: TGTGCCAGCAGCTTAGAACTAGCGGGAGTCCATGAG. It encodes CASSLELAGVHE. The CDR3 reads in full as CASSLELAGVHEQFF.

Notes on this clone: From the germline J gene comes the end of the CDR3, since the read stops 3 residues before it. The V gene is TRBV7-7, the J gene TRBJ2-1, with 9 bases aligning to TRBD2. V was clipped by 5 bases and J by 0 bases; unmatched bases: 2. Germline CDR1 SSHAT, CDR2 FNYEAQ (reference sequence). The CDR3 length is 15 residues. The CDR3: CASSLSGSSYNEQFF. CDR3 DNA, as far as it was read: TGTGCCAGCAGCCTTAGCGGGAGCTCCTACAATGAG.

For this clone: The junction shows a germline mismatch at one end, possibly a read error. Read sequence stops 3 residues before the CDR3 end, and the germline J gene provides the missing end. The V gene is TRBV2, the J gene TRBJ1-5; D is possibly TRBD1 (6 bases). Germline V gene sequence: CDR1 SNHLY, CDR2 FYNNEI. CDR3 length: 14 amino acids. Here the CDR3 reads CAGRGDTTNQPQHF. The sequenced part of the CDR3 DNA is TGTGCCGGCAGAGGGGACACCACAAATCAGCCC.

In the case of this clone: The read falls 3 residues short of the CDR3 end, and the missing part is taken from the germline J gene. The chain is built from TRBV7-2 and TRBJ2-7; a weak D match, TRBD2 (5 bases). V lost 2 bases to trimming and J lost 3 bases, with 14 bases between them. The CDR3 spans 15 residues. CDR1 and CDR2 from the germline V gene are SGHTA and FQGNSA. CDR3 sequence: CASSLHSNGDYEQYF. CDR3 DNA, as far as it was read: TGTGCCAGCAGCTTACATTCGAACGGGGACTACGAG.

About this clone itself: The read halts 3 residues ahead of the CDR3 end, with the missing end drawn from the germline J gene. This CDR3 is also generated by other DNA sequences in the sample. This rearrangement joins TRBV29-1 to TRBJ1-3; no clear D gene. This CDR3 region has 13 residues. V gave up 6 bases and J gave up 3 bases, with 12 bases separating them. From germline, CDR1 is SQVTM and CDR2 ANQGSEA. The CDR3 DNA, read in part, is TGCAGCGTCGGGTCTACGGGTGGAAACACC. This sequence encodes CSVGSTGGNT. The CDR3, in full, reads CSVGSTGGNTIYF.

CDR3 sequence: CASSLQGFNTEAFF. CDR3 bases read: TGTGCCAGCAGCCTACAGGGGTTTAACACTGAA. The J gene is TRBJ1-1, the V gene TRBV7-8, with TRBD1 matching 7 bases. The read ends 3 residues shy of where the CDR3 ends; the end is completed using the germline J gene. Germline V CDR1 and CDR2: SGHVS, FQNEAQ. This CDR3 contains 14 residues. Trimming removed 5 bases from V and 2 bases from J; junction bases left unmatched: 5.

Turning to this clone: Its ends do not fully match the called genes, so a read error is possible. The read stops 3 residues short of the end of the CDR3; the missing end is completed from the germline J gene. The identical CDR3 is also encoded by other nucleotide sequences in the sample. The J gene is TRBJ1-3, the V gene TRBV2, with D unresolved. This CDR3 is 17 amino acids long. Germline V gene lookup returns CDR1 SNHLY and CDR2 FYNNEI. Partial CDR3 DNA: TGTGCCAGCAGTGAAATGTTGACGGGTCGCTCTGGAAACACG. It specifies CASSEMLTGRSGNT. Given in full, the CDR3 is CASSEMLTGRSGNTIYF.

As concerns this clone: The read ends 3 residues shy of where the CDR3 ends; the end is completed using the germline J gene. This sequence joins TRBV20-1 and TRBJ2-1, with no clear D. V was clipped by 0 bases and J by 5 bases, with 2 bases between them. Germline V gives CDR1 DFQATT, CDR2 SNEGSKA (reference sequence). The CDR3 contains 11 residues. The sequenced part of the CDR3 DNA is TGCAGTGCTAGAGACAACAATGAG. Amino acids: CSARDNNE. The complete CDR3 protein is CSARDNNEQFF.

For this clone: With the read ending 3 residues before the CDR3 end, the germline J gene is used to fill in that end. The chain is built from TRBV5-1 and TRBJ2-5; weak D call: TRBD2 (6 bases). CDR1 SGHRS and CDR2 YFSETQ come from the germline V gene. With 1 base removed from V and 5 bases from J, the gap between germline ends came to 12 bases. The CDR3 totals 14 residues. CDR3 bases read: TGCGCCAGCAGCTTGAACACGGGGAGGGAGACC. Translating it yields CASSLNTGRET. The complete CDR3 sequence is CASSLNTGRETQYF.

Details on this clone: The sequenced fragment ends 3 residues before the CDR3 boundary, so the rest is inferred from the germline J gene. The chain links TRBV7-9 to TRBJ2-3; tentatively, D is TRBD2 (6 bases). The CDR3 spans 13 residues. Germline loops: CDR1 SEHNR, CDR2 FQNEAQ (reference sequence). CDR3 sequence reads: CASSLAGPQPQYF. The CDR3 DNA, read in part, is TGTGCCAGCAGCCTGGCGGGGCCTCAGCCG.

Comments on this clone: The read is 3 residues too short to cover the CDR3 end, so that end is filled in from the germline J gene. The sample holds other DNA sequences that translate to the same CDR3. J is TRBJ1-3 and V is TRBV7-2; D remains ambiguous. The CDR3 has 13 residues. V was clipped by 2 bases and J by 4 bases, with 6 bases between them. The germline CDR1 and CDR2 sequences are SGHTA and FQGNSA. The CDR3 here is CASSLSRGNTIYF. The part of the CDR3 DNA that was read is TGTGCCAGCAGCTTATCGAGGGGAAACACC.

CDR3 protein: CAWSSSGGPQYF. CDR3 DNA, as far as it was read: TGTGCCTGGAGCTCCTCAGGAGGGCCG. The rearrangement joins TRBV30 to TRBJ2-3, with D maybe TRBD2 (6 bases). With the read ending 3 residues before the CDR3 end, the germline J gene is used to fill in that end. CDR3 length equals 12 residues. CDR1 is GTSNPN, CDR2 SVGIG, per germline (reference sequence). The whole variable domain, remainder taken from reference TRBV30 and TRBJ2-3, is SQTIHQWPATLVQPVGSPLSLECTVEGTSNPNLYWYRQAAGRGLQLLFYSVGIGQISSEVPQNLSASRPQDRQFILSSKKLLLSDSGFYLCAWSSSGGPQYFGPGTRLTVL.

Incomplete CDR3 DNA: TGCAGTGCTAGAACTAGCGGGGACTACAATGAG. Translation gives CSARTSGDYNE. The whole CDR3 protein is CSARTSGDYNEQFF. The V and J genes are TRBV20-1 and TRBJ2-1; TRBD2 agrees at 10 bases. The CDR3 end is not reached by the read, which stops 3 residues before it; the germline J gene fills it in. The trim removed 2 bases at V and 3 bases at J, leaving 1 base unmatched. From germline, CDR1 is DFQATT and CDR2 SNEGSKA (reference sequence). The CDR3 runs 14 residues.